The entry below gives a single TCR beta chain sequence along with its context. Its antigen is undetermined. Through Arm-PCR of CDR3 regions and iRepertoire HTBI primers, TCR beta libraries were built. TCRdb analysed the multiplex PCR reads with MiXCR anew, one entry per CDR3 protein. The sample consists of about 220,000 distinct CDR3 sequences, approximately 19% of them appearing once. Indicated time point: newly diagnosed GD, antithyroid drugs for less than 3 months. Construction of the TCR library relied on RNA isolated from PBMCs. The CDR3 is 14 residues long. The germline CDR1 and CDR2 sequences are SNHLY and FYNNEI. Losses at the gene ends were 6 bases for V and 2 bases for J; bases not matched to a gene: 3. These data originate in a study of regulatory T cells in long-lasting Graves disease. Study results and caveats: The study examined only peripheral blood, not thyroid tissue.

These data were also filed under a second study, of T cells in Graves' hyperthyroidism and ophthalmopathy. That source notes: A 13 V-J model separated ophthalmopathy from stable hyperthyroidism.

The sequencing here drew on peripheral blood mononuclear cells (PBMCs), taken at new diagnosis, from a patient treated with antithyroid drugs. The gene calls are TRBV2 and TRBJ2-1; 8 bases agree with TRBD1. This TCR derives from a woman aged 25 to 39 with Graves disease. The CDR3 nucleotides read TGTGCCAGCAGGTCACAGGGGGCCTACAATGAGCAGTTCTTC. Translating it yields CASRSQGAYNEQFF.